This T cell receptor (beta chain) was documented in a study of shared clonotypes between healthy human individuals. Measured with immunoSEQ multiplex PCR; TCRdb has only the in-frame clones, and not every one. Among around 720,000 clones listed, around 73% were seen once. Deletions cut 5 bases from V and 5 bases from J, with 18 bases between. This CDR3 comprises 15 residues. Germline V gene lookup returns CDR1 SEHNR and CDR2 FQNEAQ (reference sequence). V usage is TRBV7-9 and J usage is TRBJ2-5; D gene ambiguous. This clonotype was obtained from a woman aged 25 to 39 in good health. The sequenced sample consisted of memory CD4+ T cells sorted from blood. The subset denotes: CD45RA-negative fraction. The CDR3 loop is CASSTWTRTVETQYF. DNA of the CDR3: TGTGCCAGCAGCACCTGGACCCGGACGGTGGAGACCCAGTACTTC.